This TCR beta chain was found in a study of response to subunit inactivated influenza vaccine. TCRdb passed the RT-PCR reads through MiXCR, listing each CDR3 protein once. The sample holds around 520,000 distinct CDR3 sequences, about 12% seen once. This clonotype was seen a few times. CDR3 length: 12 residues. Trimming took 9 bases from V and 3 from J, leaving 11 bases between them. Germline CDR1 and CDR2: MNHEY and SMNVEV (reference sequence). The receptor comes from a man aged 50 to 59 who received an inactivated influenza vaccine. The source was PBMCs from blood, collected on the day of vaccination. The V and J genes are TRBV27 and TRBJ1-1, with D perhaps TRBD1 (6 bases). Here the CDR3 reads CARPNRDTEAFF. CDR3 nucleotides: TGTGCCAGACCGAACAGGGACACTGAAGCTTTCTTT.